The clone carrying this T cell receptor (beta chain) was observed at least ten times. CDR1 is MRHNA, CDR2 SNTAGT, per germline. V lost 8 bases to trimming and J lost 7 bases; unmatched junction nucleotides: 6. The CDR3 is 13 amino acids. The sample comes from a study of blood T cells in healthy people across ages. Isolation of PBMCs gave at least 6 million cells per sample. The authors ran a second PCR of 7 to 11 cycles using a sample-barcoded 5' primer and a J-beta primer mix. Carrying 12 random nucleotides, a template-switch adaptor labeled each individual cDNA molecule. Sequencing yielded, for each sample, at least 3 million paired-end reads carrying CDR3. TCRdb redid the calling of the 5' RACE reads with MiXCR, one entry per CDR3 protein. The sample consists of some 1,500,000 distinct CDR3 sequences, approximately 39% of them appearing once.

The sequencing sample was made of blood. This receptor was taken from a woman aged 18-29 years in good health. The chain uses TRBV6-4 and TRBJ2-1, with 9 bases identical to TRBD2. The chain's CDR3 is CASSERGENEQFF. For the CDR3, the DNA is TGTGCCAGCTCAGAGCGGGGGGAAAATGAGCAGTTCTTC.